This TCR beta chain originates from a study of CD8+CD57+ T cells in acquired aplastic anemia. Study at large: DNA from sorted CD4+ and CD8+ cells averaged around 3.5 ug. On average, healthy donors gave some 11 million reads for CD4+ cells. Study-wide findings and caveats: CD8+ Simpson's diversity showed no significant patient-control difference. Overlap between patients and controls comprised about 30 CD8+ CDR3 sequences.

Germline V CDR1 and CDR2: SNHLY, FYNNEI. The CDR3 is made up of 12 amino acids. V shed 7 bases and J shed 0 bases, with 6 bases lying between them. The use of genomic DNA as template underpinned the TCR beta VDJ and CDR3 profiling. TCRdb reanalysed the reads using MiXCR and keeps one entry per CDR3 protein. The sample includes some 200,000 distinct CDR3 sequences, roughly 55% of them seen just once. To note about this clonotype: Its antigen is still unknown. A much larger clone is a single base away; this may be a read error.

This TCR derives from a human donor in good health. V gene TRBV2 combines with J gene TRBJ1-1; D uncertain. The sequencing sample was made of sorted CD4+, CD8+, or CD8+CD57+ T cells (not recorded which) from PBMCs. The chain's CDR3 is CASTVMNTEAFF. The DNA for the CDR3 is TGTGCCAGCACAGTCATGAACACTGAAGCTTTCTTT.